This T cell receptor beta chain was identified in a study of blood T cell repertoires in COVID-19. The germline V and J ends were trimmed by 4 bases and 4 bases, with 8 bases remaining between them. Germline V gene lookup returns CDR1 SGDLS and CDR2 YYNGEE. The CDR3 length is 12 residues. All enrollees were about 18 to 89 years old and from 25 or so US areas. Assignment of participants to cohorts was predicated upon participant-reported clinical history. Two negative PCRs, clearance, or symptom resolution were required of recovered Cohort 3 donors. Study processing details: Nucleated cell counts were estimated from reference gene primer amplification. The method was immunoSEQ multiplex PCR; TCRdb's version includes in-frame clones alone and lacks a portion of them. V and J calls and clone size are copied from that table; D and trimming were computed from the DNA. The sample holds 310,000 or so clones, 89% seen once.

The sequence was collected from a woman in her 40s who had recovered from COVID-19. The specimen was PBMCs or T cells enriched from blood (not recorded which). The V and J genes are TRBV9 and TRBJ1-2, with unresolved D. The CDR3 spells CASSPGIYGYTF. The CDR3 nucleotides read TGTGCCAGCAGCCCCGGGATCTATGGCTACACCTTC.